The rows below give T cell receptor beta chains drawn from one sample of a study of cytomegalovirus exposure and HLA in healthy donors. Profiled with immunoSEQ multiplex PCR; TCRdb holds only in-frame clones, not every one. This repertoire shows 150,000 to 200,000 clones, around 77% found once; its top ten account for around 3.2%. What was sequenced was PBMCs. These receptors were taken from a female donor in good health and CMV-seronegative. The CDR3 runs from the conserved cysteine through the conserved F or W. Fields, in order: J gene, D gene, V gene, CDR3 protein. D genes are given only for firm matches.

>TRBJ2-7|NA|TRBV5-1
CASSKYREWEQYF
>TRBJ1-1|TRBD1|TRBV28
CASSPGTVTEAFF
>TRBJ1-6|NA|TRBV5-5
CASSMTNYNSPLHF
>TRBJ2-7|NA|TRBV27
CASRSGSYEQYF
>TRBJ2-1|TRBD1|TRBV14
CASSPRDRKRDEQFF
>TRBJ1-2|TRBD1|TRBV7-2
CASSLVSIQGDYGYTF
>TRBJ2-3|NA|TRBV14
CASSQGLQDTQYF
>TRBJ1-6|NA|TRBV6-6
CASSYKRPRDSPLHF
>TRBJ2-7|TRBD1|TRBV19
CASSPVDRGSYEQYF
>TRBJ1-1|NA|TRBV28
CASTAFAGVNTEAFF
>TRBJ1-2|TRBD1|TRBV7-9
CASSWDRGNYGYTF
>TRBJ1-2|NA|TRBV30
CAWSVRGGRAAGYTF
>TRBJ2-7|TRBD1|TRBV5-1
CASSPRARGQAYEQYF
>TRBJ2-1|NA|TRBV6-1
CATSGGAGDEQFF
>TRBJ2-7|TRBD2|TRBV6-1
CASSEAPTSGAYEQYF
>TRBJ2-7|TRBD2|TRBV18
CASSPGGGTYEQYF
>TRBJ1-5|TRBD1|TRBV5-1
CASSWGAGGQPQHF
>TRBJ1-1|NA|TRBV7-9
CASSLDRLGNTEAFF
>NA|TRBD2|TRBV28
CASSRLAGGYEQYF
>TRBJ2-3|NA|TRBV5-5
CASSLTYGVTDTQYF
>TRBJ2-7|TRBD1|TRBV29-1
CSVDEDRVGEQYF
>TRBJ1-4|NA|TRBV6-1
CASSDWPQVDEKLFF
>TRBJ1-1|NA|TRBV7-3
CASSLVLGGEAFF
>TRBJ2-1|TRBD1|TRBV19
CASSIAATGGYEQFF
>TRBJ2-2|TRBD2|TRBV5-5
CASSYRLAGGQDTGELFF
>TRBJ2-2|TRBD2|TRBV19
CASSSGRDTGELFF
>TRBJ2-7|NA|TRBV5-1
CASSLAESPYEQYF
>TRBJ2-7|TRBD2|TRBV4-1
CASSQPTSGGTYEQYF
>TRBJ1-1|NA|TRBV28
CASRSPLAGAEAFF
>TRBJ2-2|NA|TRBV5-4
CASSLVAQGTGELFF
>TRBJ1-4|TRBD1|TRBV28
CASRGTGTNEKLFF
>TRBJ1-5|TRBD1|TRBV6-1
CASSGQGLSNQPQHF
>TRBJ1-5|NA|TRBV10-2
CASRETVLSNQPQHF
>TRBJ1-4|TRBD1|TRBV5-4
CASRPATGVEKLFF
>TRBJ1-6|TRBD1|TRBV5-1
CASSPGQVDSPLHF
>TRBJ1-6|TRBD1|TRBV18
CASFDRQGDNSPLHF
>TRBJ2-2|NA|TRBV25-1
CASSAGGGELFF
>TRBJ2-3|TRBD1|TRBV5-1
CASSGWTGRTTDTQYF
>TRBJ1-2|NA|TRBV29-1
CSVARMTGNYGYTF
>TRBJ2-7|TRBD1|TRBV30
CAWSVEWDSYSYEQYF
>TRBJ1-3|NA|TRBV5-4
CASSEQGSGNTIYF
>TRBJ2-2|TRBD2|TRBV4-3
CASSPGGGVTGELFF
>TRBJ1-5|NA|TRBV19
CASNPGHSYSNQPQHF
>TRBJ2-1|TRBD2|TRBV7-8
CASSLARYEREGPNEQFF
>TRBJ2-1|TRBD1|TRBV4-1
CASSLVLRTGTGGGGQFF
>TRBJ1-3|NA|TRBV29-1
CSAVLGWAGNTIYF
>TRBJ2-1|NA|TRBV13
CASSFRRSYNEQFF
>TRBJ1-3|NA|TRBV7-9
CSSSSMGQDSGNTIYF
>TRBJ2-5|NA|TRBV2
CASSDEDQETQYF
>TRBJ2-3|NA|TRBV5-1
CASSLEGDGSTDTQYF
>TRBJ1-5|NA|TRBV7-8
CASSLEGLGLRNQPQHF
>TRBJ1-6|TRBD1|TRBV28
CASGAGQDNSPLHF
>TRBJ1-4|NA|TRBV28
CASSFPGINEKLFF
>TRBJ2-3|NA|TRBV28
CASSPPRGTDTQYF
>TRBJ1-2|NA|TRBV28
CASSLGRSYGYTF
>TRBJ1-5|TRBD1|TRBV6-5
CASSTGTGDQPQHF